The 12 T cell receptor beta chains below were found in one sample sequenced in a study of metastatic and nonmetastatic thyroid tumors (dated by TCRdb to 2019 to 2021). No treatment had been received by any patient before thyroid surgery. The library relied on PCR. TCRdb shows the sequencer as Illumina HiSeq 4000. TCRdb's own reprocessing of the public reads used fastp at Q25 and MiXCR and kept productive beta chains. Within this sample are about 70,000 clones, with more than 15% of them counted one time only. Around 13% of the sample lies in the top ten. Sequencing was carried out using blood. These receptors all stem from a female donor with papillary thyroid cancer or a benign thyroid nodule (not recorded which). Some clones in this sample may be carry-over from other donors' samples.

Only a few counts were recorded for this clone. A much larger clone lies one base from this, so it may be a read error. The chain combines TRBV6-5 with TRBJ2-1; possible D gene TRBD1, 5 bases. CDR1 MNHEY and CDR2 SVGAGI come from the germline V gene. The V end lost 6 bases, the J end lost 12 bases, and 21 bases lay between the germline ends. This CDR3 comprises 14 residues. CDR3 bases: TGTGCCAGCAGAGGGGATCTAACCGCTGTAGGGCAGTTCTTC. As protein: CASRGDLTAVGQFF.

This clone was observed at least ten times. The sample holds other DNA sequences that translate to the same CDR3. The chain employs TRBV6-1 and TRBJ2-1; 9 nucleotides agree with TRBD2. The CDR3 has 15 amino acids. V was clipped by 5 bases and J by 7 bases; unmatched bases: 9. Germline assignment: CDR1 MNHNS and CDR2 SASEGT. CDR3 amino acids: CASSSYSGSHNEQFF. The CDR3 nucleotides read TGTGCCAGCAGTTCATATAGCGGGAGTCATAATGAGCAGTTCTTC.

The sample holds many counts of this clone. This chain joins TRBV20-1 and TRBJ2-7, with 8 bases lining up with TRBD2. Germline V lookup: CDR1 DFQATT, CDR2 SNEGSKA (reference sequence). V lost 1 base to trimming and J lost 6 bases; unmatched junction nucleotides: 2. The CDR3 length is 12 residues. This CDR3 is CSARGLASEQYF. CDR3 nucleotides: TGCAGTGCTAGAGGACTAGCGTCCGAGCAGTACTTC.

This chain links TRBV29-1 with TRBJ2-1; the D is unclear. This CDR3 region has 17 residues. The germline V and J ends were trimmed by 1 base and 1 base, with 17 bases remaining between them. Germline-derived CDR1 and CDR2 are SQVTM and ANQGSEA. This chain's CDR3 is CSVEGTEITESYNEQFF. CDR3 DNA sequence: TGCAGCGTTGAAGGGACGGAAATCACGGAGTCCTACAATGAGCAGTTCTTC.

The CDR3 here is CAWGGVNQPQHF. The CDR3 DNA reads as TGTGCCTGGGGAGGGGTCAATCAGCCCCAGCATTTT. This chain links TRBV30 with TRBJ1-5; D might be TRBD1 (5 bases). V was trimmed by 5 bases and J by 3 bases, leaving 8 bases between them. Germline V CDR1 and CDR2: GTSNPN, SVGIG (reference sequence). The CDR3 totals 12 residues.

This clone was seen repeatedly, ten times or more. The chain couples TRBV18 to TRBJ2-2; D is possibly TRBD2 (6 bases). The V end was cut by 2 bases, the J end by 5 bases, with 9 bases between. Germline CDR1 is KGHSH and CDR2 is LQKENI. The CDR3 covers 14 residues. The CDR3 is CASSPGTSTGELFF. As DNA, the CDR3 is TGTGCCAGCTCACCAGGGACTTCGACCGGGGAGCTGTTTTTT.

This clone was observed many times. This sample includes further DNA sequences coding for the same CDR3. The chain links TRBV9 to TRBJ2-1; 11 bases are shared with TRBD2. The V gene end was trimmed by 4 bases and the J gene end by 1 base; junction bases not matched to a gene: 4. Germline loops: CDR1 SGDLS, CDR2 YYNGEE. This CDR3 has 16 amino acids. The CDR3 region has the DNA TGTGCCAGCAGCCAAACTAGCGGGAGTTCCTACAATGAGCAGTTCTTC. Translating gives CASSQTSGSSYNEQFF.

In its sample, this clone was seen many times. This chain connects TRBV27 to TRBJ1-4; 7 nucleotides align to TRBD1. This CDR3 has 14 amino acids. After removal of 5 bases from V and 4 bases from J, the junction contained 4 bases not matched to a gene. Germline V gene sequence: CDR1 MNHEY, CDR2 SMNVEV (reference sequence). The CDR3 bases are TGTGCCAGCAGTCCTGGACAGGTTAATGAAAAACTGTTTTTT. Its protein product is CASSPGQVNEKLFF.

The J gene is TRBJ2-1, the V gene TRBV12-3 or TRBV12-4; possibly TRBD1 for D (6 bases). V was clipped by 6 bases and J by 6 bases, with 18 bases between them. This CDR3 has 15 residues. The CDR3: CASSLRDTRPNEQFF. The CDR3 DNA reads TGTGCCAGCAGCCTTCGGGACACCCGCCCCAATGAGCAGTTCTTC.

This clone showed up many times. CDR3 amino acids: CASSWTANTEAFF. The CDR3 DNA reads as TGTGCCAGCAGCTGGACAGCGAACACTGAAGCTTTCTTT. The chain recombines TRBV5-6 with TRBJ1-1; possible D gene TRBD1, 6 bases. From germline, CDR1 is SGHDT and CDR2 YYEEEE. V was clipped by 3 bases and J by 1 base, with 7 bases between them. The length of the CDR3 is 13 residues.

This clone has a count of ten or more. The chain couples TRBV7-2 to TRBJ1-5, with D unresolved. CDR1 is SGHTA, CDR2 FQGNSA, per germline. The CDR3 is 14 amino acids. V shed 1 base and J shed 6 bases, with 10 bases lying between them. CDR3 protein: CASSLGAARQPQHF. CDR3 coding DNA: TGTGCCAGCAGCTTAGGGGCGGCGCGTCAGCCCCAGCATTTT.

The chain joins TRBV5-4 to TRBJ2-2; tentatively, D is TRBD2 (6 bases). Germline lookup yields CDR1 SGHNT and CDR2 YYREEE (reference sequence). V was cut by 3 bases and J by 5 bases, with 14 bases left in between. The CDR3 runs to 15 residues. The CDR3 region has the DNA TGTGCCAGCAGCTCCTCCGGGACTGCAACCGGGGAGCTGTTTTTT. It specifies CASSSSGTATGELFF.